Following are 4 T cell receptor beta chains from one sample sequenced in a study of shared clonotypes between healthy human individuals. Sequencing was performed with immunoSEQ multiplex PCR; in TCRdb, only in-frame clones are kept and a portion is missing. The sample lists more than 1,200,000 clones; around 98.5% were seen once. Sequencing used naive CD4+ T cells sorted from blood. As to subset: CD45RA+ positively selected. Every receptor here comes from a man aged 25-45 years in good health.

The V call is TRBV9, the J call TRBJ2-2; tentatively, D is TRBD1 or TRBD2 (6 bases each). CDR3 length: 14 residues. V was pared by 5 bases and J by 4 bases, with 12 bases between. From germline, CDR1 is SGDLS and CDR2 YYNGEE. CDR3 in amino acids: CASSSGATTGELFF. CDR3 in DNA: TGTGCCAGCAGTTCGGGGGCGACCACCGGGGAGCTGTTTTTT.

The chain recombines TRBV14 with TRBJ2-7; 13 nucleotides line up with TRBD2. The V segment lost 1 base and the J segment 4 bases; nucleotides outside the gene matches: 10. This CDR3 is 18 amino acids long. Germline V gene sequence: CDR1 SGHDN, CDR2 FVKESK. In DNA form, the CDR3 reads TGTGCCAGCAGCCAAGTAGTCCGGACTAGCGGGAGACGGTACGAGCAGTACTTC. Protein: CASSQVVRTSGRRYEQYF. The full variable domain, in which reference TRBV14 and TRBJ2-7 provide the parts outside the CDR3, is EAGVTQFPSHSVIEKGQTVTLRCDPISGHDNLYWYRRVMGKEIKFLLHFVKESKQDESGMPNNRFLAERTGGTYSTLKVQPAELEDSGVYFCASSQVVRTSGRRYEQYFGPGTRLTVT.

This sequence joins TRBV5-4 and TRBJ2-1, with D maybe TRBD1 (5 bases). The germline V gene encodes CDR1 SGHNT and CDR2 YYREEE (reference sequence). V lost 0 bases and J 6 bases, leaving 7 bases between the germline ends. The CDR3 contains 13 residues. CDR3 sequence reads: CASSLAGSNEQFF. CDR3 coding DNA: TGTGCCAGCAGCTTGGCAGGGTCCAATGAGCAGTTCTTC.

About this clone itself: Other DNA sequences within the sample encode an identical CDR3. The V and J genes are TRBV28 and TRBJ1-4; D call uncertain. V dropped 2 bases and J dropped 4 bases, with 5 bases sitting between them. The CDR3 runs to 13 residues. From germline, CDR1 is MDHEN and CDR2 SYDVKM. CDR3 bases: TGTGCCAGCAGTTTAGGGCGTAATGAAAAACTGTTTTTT. Its translation is CASSLGRNEKLFF.